A selection of T cell receptor beta chains follows, all from one sample in a study of blood T cell repertoires in COVID-19. This table comes from immunoSEQ multiplex PCR, and its TCRdb copy is limited to in-frame clones, with some not included. The repertoire includes 190,000 or so clones, 85% to 90% of them detected once, and 1.2% sits in the top ten. Sequencing used PBMCs or T cells enriched from blood (not recorded which). Receptors originate from a man younger than 45 who had recovered from COVID-19. Both conserved end residues are part of each CDR3. D genes are given only for firm matches. Part of the rows lack a size; the others show once, few, many or a class for expanded clones.

V	D	size	J	CDR3	DNA
TRBV5-1	TRBD2	once	TRBJ2-1	CASSIGLAGGPYNEQFF	TGCGCCAGCAGCATAGGACTAGCGGGAGGACCCTACAATGAGCAGTTCTTC
TRBV19	TRBD1	NA	TRBJ1-1	CASSLTGGSGTEAFF	TGTGCCAGTAGCCTTACAGGGGGCTCGGGCACTGAAGCTTTCTTT
TRBV3-1/TRBV3-2	NA	NA	TRBJ2-7	CASSQDIREQQYF	TGTGCCAGCAGCCAAGATATCCGGGAACAGCAGTACTTC
TRBV7-2	NA	once	TRBJ1-5	CASSPKTGFNQPQHF	TGTGCCAGCAGCCCCAAGACAGGATTCAATCAGCCCCAGCATTTT
TRBV5-1	TRBD1	NA	TRBJ2-7	CASSPLGGSYEQYF	TGCGCCAGCAGTCCTTTAGGGGGCTCTTACGAGCAGTACTTC
TRBV7-2	NA	NA	TRBJ2-2	CASSLEGGTGELFF	TGTGCCAGCAGCTTAGAAGGAGGGACCGGGGAGCTGTTTTTT
TRBV5-6	TRBD1	few	TRBJ1-4	CASSSDREREKLFF	TGTGCCAGCAGCTCGGACAGGGAGAGGGAAAAACTGTTTTTT
TRBV10-2	NA	NA	TRBJ1-1	CASSDRENTEAFF	TGCGCCAGCAGTGACAGGGAGAACACTGAAGCTTTCTTT
TRBV19	TRBD1	NA	TRBJ1-5	CATDALDRGSNQPQHF	TGTGCCACCGACGCCCTCGACAGGGGCAGCAATCAGCCCCAGCATTTT
TRBV7-2	TRBD1	NA	TRBJ1-6	CASSPEQGSPLHF	TGTGCCAGCAGCCCCGAACAGGGGTCACCCCTCCACTTT
TRBV5-1	NA	NA	TRBJ2-1	CASSSVTGVNEQFF	TGCGCCAGCAGCTCCGTGACGGGGGTCAATGAGCAGTTCTTC
TRBV5-1	TRBD1	NA	TRBJ2-2	CASSPRQGSGELFF	TGCGCCAGCAGCCCCCGACAGGGGAGCGGGGAGCTGTTTTTT
TRBV14	TRBD1	NA	TRBJ2-1	CASRPGTGDLNEQFF	TGTGCCAGCAGACCCGGGACAGGGGATTTGAATGAGCAGTTCTTC